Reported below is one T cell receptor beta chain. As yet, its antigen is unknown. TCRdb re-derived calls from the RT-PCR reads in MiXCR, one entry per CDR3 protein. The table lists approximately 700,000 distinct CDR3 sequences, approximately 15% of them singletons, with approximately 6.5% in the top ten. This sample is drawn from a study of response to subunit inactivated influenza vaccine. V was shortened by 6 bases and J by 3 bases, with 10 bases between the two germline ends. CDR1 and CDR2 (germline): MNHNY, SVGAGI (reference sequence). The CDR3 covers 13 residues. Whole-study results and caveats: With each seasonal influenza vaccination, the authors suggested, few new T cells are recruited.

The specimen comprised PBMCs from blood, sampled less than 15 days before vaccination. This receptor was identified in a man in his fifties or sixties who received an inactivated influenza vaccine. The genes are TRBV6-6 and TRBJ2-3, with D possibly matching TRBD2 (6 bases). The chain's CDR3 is CASRLRETDTQYF. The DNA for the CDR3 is TGTGCCAGCAGACTACGGGAGACAGATACGCAGTATTTT.